This TCR beta chain was identified during a study of T cells in Graves' hyperthyroidism and ophthalmopathy. About the research overall: Specimen type is peripheral blood, collected at initial diagnosis prior to any treatment.

RNA transcripts served as the template for amplifying TCR beta CDR3 regions. First-round RT-PCR of the TCR CDR3 relied on the HTBI primer set. TCRdb called the multiplex PCR reads again in MiXCR, with one record for every CDR3 protein. The sample includes about 350,000 distinct CDR3 sequences, 14% seen only once; the top ten take about 26%. Comments on this clonotype: One end of the junction is discordant with germline, which a read error may explain.

CDR3 length: 17 residues. Germline values: CDR1 DFQATT, CDR2 SNEGSKA (reference sequence). This clonotype originated in a woman younger than 45 with Graves' hyperthyroidism. The chain carries TRBV20-1 and TRBJ2-3, with a possible D match to TRBD1 (6 bases). The sample taken for sequencing was blood. The CDR3 loop is CSVLGGEAGAVIDRQYF. The DNA for the CDR3 is TGCAGTGTCCTAGGGGGAGAGGCCGGGGCGGTCATAGATAGGCAGTATTTT.